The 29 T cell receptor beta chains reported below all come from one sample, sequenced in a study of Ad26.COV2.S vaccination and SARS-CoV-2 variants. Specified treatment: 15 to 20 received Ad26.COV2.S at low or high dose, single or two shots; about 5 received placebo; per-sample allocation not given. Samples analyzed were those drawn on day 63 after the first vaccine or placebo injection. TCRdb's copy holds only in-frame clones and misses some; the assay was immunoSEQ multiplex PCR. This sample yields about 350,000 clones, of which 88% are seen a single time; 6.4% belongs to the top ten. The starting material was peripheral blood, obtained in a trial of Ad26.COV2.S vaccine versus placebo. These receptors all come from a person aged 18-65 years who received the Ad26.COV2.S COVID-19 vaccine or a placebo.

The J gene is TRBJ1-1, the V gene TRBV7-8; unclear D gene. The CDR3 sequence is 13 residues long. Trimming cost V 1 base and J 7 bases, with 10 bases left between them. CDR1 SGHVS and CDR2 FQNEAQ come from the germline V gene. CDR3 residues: CASSLVSQLEAFF. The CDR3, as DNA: TGTGCCAGCAGCTTAGTCTCGCAGCTTGAAGCTTTCTTT.

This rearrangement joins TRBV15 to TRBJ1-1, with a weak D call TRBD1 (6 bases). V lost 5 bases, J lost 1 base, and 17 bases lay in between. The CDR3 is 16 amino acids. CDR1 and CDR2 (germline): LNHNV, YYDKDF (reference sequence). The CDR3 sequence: CATSVTPGGQNTEAFF. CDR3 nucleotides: TGTGCCACCAGCGTAACCCCGGGGGGACAGAACACTGAAGCTTTCTTT.

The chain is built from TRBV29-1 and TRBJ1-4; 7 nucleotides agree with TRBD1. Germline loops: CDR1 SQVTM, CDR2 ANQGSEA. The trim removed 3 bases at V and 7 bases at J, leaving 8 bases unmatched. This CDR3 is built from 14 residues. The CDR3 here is CSVDYRGGGEKLFF. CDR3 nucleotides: TGCAGCGTTGACTACAGGGGAGGGGGTGAAAAACTGTTTTTT.

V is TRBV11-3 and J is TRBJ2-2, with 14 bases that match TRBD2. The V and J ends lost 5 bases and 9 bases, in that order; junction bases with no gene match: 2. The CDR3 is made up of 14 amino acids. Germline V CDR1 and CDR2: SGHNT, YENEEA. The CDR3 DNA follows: TGTGCCAGCAGCCGGACTAGCGGGAGGCGGGAGCTGTTTTTT. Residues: CASSRTSGRRELFF.

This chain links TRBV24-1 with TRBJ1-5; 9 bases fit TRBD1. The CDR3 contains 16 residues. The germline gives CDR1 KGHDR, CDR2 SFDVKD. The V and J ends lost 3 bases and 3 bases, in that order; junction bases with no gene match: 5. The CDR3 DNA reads TGTGCCACCAGTGATGCGCGGACAGGGGACAATCAGCCCCAGCATTTT. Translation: CATSDARTGDNQPQHF.

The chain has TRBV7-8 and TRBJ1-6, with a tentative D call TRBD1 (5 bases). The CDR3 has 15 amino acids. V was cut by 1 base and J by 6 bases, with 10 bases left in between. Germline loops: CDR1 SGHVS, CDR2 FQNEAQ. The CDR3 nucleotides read TGTGCCAGCAGCTTAGAGGCAGGGACTAATTCACCCCTCCACTTT. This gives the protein CASSLEAGTNSPLHF.

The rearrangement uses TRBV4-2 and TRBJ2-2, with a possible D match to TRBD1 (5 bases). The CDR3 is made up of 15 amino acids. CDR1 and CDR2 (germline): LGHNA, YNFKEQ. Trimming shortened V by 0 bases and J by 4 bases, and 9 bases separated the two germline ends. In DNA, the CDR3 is TGTGCCAGCAGCCAAGATTATGGGGCCACCGGGGAGCTGTTTTTT. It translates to CASSQDYGATGELFF.

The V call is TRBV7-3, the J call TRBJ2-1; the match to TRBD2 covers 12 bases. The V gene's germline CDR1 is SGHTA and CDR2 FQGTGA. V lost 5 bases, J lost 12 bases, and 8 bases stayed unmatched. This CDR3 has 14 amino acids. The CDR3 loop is CASSPGLAGLGQFF. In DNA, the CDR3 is TGTGCCAGCAGCCCGGGACTAGCGGGCTTGGGGCAGTTCTTC.

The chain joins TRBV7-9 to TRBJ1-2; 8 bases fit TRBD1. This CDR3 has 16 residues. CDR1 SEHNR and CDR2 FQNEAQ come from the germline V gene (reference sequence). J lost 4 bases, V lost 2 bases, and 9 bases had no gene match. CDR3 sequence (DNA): TGTGCCAGCAGCTTACAGAGGACAGGGCTAGGCTATGGCTACACCTTC. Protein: CASSLQRTGLGYGYTF.

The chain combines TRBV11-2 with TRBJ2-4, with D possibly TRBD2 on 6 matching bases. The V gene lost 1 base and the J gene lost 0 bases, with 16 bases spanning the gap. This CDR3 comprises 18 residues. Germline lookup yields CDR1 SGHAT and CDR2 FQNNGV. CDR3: CASSLVYPGGIAKNIQYF. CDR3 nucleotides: TGTGCCAGCAGCTTAGTTTATCCCGGCGGGATAGCCAAAAACATTCAGTACTTC.

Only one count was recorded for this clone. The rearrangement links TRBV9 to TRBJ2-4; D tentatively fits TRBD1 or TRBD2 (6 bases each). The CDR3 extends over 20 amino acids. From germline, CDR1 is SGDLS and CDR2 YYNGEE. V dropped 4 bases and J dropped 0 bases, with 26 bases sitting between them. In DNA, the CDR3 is TGTGCCAGCAGCCCCATGGGTCATGGGGGGCCTATGAGAGCCAAAAACATTCAGTACTTC. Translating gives CASSPMGHGGPMRAKNIQYF.

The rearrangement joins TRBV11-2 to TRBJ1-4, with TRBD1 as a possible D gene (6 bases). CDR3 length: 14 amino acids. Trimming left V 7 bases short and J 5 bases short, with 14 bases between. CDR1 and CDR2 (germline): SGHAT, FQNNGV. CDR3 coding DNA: TGTGCCAGCAACAGGCGCGGGACAAATGAAAAACTGTTTTTT. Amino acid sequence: CASNRRGTNEKLFF.

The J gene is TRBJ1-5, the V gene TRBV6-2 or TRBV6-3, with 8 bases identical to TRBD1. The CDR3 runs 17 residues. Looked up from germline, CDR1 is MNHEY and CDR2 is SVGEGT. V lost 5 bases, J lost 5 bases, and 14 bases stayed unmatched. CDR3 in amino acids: CASSTINDRGGDQPQHF. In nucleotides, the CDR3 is TGTGCCAGCAGTACCATAAATGACAGGGGAGGCGATCAGCCCCAGCATTTT.

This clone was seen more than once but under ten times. Here the CDR3 DNA reads TGTGCCAGCGCCCGGACAGGCTCATACGAGCAGTACTTC. Protein sequence: CASARTGSYEQYF. J is TRBJ2-7 and V is TRBV6-6; the match to TRBD1 covers 7 bases. Germline CDR1 reads MNHNY; CDR2 reads SVGAGI (reference sequence). Trimming cost V 8 bases and J 4 bases; bases outside gene matches: 8. This CDR3 spans 13 amino acids.

This chain's CDR3 is CASSAASGTGFYEQYF. DNA of the CDR3: TGTGCCAGTAGTGCGGCCTCCGGGACAGGGTTTTACGAGCAGTACTTC. The chain couples TRBV19 to TRBJ2-7; 9 positions match TRBD1. CDR3 size: 16 residues. V shed 5 bases and J 4 bases; nucleotides not matched to a gene: 12. Germline V gene lookup returns CDR1 LNHDA and CDR2 SQIVND (reference sequence).

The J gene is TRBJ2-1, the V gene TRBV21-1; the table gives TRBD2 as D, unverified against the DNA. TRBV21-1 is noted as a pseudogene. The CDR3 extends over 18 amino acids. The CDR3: CASSQGTSGTVLDNEQFF. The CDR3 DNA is TGTGCCAGCAGTCAAGGGACTAGCGGTACCGTCCTTGACAATGAGCAGTTCTTC.

CDR3 coding DNA: TGTGCCAGCAGTTTCTCACCCGCCTCTGGAAACACCATATATTTT. Encoded protein: CASSFSPASGNTIYF. The V and J genes are TRBV6-5 and TRBJ1-3; no reliable D call. Germline V gene lookup returns CDR1 MNHEY and CDR2 SVGAGI. V shed 4 bases and J shed 0 bases, with 10 bases lying between them. The CDR3 runs to 15 residues.

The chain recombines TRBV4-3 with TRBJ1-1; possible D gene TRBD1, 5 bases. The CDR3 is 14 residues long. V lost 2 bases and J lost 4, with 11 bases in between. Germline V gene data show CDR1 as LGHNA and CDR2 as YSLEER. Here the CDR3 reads CASSQQQEGTEAFF. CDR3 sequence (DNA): TGCGCCAGCAGCCAACAACAGGAGGGCACTGAAGCTTTCTTT.

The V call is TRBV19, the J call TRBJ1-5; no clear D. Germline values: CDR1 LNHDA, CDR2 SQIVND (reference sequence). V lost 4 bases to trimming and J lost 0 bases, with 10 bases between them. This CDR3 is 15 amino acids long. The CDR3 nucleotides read TGTGCCAGTAGTACCCAGGCGTATAGCAATCAGCCCCAGCATTTT. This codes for CASSTQAYSNQPQHF.

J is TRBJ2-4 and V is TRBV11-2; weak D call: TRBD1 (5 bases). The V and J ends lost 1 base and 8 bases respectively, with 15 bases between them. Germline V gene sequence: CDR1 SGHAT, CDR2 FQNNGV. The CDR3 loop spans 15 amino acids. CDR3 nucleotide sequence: TGTGCCAGCAGCTTAGTTCCAGGGTATTCGGACATTCAGTACTTC. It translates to CASSLVPGYSDIQYF.

Here the CDR3 reads CASEGSISGTEAFF. The CDR3 DNA sequence: TGTGCCAGCGAGGGGTCGATTAGTGGGACTGAAGCTTTCTTT. The rearrangement links TRBV2 to TRBJ1-1; TRBD1 might be the D (5 bases). The CDR3 has 14 residues. Germline values: CDR1 SNHLY, CDR2 FYNNEI. The germline V and J ends were trimmed by 8 bases and 5 bases, with 18 bases remaining between them. Based on the CDR3 plus reference TRBV2 and TRBJ1-1, the full variable domain is EPEVTQTPSHQVTQMGQEVILRCVPISNHLYFYWYRQILGQKVEFLVSFYNNEISEKSEIFDDQFSVERPDGSNFTLKIRSTKLEDSAMYFCASEGSISGTEAFFGQGTRLTVV.

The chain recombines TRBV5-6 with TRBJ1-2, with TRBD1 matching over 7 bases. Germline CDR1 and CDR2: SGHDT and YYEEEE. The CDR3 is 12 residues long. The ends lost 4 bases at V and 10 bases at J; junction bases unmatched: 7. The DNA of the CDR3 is TGTGCCAGCAGCCTGGACAGGACGTTCTACACCTTC. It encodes CASSLDRTFYTF.

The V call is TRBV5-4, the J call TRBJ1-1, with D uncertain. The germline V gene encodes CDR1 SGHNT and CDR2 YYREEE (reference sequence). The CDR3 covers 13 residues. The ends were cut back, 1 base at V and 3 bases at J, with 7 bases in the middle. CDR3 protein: CASSLSPYTEAFF. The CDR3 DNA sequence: TGTGCCAGCAGCTTGTCCCCGTACACTGAAGCTTTCTTT.

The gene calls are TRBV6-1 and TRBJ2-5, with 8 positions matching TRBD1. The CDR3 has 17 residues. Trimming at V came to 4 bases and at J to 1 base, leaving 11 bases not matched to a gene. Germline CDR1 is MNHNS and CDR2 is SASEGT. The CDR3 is CASSGRDRGGLQETQYF. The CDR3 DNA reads TGTGCCAGCAGTGGAAGAGACAGGGGAGGTCTCCAAGAGACCCAGTACTTC.

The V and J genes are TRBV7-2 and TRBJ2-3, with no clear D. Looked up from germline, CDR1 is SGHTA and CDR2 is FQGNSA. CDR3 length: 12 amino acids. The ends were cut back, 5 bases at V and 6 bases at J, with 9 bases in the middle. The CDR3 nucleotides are TGTGCCAGCAGCCCCACGTCGGATACGCAGTATTTT. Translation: CASSPTSDTQYF.

CDR3 nucleotides: TGTGCCAGCAGAACAACACCGCCCGGCGAGCAGTACTTC. It is translated as CASRTTPPGEQYF. The chain has TRBV7-2 and TRBJ2-7; D is unresolved. CDR1 and CDR2 (germline): SGHTA, FQGNSA. CDR3 length equals 13 residues. Trimming removed 6 bases from V and 6 bases from J, with 15 bases in between.

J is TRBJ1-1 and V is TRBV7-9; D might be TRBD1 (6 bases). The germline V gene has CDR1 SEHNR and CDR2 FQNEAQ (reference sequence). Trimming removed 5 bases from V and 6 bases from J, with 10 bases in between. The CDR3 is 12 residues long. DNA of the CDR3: TGTGCCAGCAGCCTTGACAGGTCTGAAGCTTTCTTT. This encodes CASSLDRSEAFF.

The chain's CDR3 is CAISLGGQTLFGEQYF. CDR3 DNA: TGTGCCATCAGCCTCGGCGGACAGACTCTCTTCGGCGAGCAGTACTTC. The chain couples TRBV10-3 to TRBJ2-7; D perhaps matches TRBD1 (6 bases). V lost 6 bases, J lost 6 bases, and 24 bases lay in between. CDR1 is ENHRY, CDR2 SYGVKD, per germline. The length of the CDR3 is 16 residues.

The CDR3 loop reads CASSLGQGANSPLHF. The CDR3 DNA reads TGCGCCAGCAGTCTCGGACAGGGGGCTAATTCACCCCTCCACTTT. This rearrangement joins TRBV5-1 to TRBJ1-6, with 11 bases identical to TRBD1. The CDR3 is 15 residues long. The germline V gene has CDR1 SGHRS and CDR2 YFSETQ. The J segment lost 6 bases and the V segment lost 5 bases, leaving 4 bases of the junction unmatched.